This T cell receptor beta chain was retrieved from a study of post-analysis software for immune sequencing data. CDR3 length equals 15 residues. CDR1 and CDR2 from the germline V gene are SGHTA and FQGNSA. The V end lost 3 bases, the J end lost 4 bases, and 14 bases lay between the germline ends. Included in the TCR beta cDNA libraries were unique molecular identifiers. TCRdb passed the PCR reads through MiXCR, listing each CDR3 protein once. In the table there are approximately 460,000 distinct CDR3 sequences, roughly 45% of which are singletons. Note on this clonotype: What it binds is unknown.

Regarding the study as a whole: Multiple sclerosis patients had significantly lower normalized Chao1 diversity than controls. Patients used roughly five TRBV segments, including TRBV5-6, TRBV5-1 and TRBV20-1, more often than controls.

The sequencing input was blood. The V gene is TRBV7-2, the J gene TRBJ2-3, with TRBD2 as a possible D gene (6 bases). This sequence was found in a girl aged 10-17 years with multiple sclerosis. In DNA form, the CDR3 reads TGTGCCAGCAGCTTTACCGGTCCGGGGGCAGATACGCAGTATTTT. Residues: CASSFTGPGADTQYF.